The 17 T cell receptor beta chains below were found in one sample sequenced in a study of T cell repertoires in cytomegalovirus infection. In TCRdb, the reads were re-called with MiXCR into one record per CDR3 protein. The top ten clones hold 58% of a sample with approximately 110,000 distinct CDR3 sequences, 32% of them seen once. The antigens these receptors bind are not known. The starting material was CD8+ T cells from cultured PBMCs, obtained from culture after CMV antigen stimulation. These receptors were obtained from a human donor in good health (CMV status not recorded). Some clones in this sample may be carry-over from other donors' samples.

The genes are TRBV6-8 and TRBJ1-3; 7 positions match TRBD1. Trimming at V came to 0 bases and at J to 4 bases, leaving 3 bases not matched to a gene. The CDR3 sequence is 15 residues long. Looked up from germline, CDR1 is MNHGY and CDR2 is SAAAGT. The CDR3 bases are TGTGCCAGCAGTTACTCGACAGGGATCGGAAACACCATATATTTT. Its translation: CASSYSTGIGNTIYF.

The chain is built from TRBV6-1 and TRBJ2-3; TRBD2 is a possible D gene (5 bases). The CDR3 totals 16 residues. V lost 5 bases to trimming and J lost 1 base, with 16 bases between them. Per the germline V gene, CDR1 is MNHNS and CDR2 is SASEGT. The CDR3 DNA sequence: TGTGCCAGCAGTCCCAACAGCGGTCCTCGCACAGATACGCAGTATTTT. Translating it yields CASSPNSGPRTDTQYF.

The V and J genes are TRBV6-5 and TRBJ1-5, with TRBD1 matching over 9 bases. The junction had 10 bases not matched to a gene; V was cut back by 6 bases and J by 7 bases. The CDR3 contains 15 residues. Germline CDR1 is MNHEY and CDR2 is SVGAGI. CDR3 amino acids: CASRSGQGGEQPQHF. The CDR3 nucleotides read TGTGCCAGCAGGTCGGGACAGGGAGGGGAACAGCCCCAGCATTTT.

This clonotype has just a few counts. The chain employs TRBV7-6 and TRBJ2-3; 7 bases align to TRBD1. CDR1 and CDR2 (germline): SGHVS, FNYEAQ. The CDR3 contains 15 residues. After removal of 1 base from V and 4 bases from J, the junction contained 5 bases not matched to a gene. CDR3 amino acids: CASSLGVQGSDTQYF. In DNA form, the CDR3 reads TGTGCCAGCAGCTTAGGGGTACAGGGGTCAGATACGCAGTATTTT.

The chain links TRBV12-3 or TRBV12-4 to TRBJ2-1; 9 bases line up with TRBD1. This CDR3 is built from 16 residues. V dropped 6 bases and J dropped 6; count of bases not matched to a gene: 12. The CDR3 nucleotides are TGTGCCAGCAGCCGAAAGGGGACAGGGTTCACCAATGAGCAGTTCTTC. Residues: CASSRKGTGFTNEQFF.

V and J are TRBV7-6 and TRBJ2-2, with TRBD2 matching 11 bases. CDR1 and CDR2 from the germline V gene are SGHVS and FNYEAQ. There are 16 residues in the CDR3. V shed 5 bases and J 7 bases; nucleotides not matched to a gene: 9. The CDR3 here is CASSPGTSGVFGELFF. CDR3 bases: TGTGCCAGCAGCCCTGGGACTAGCGGTGTCTTCGGGGAGCTGTTTTTT.

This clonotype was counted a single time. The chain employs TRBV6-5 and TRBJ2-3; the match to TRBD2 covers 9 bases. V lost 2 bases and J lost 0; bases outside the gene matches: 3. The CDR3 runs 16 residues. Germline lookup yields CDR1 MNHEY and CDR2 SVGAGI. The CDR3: CASSYEGLASTDTQYF. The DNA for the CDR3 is TGTGCCAGCAGTTACGAGGGACTAGCAAGCACAGATACGCAGTATTTT.

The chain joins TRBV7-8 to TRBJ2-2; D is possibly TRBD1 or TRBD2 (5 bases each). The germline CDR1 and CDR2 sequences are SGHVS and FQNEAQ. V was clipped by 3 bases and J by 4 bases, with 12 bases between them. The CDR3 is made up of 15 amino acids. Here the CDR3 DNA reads TGTGCCAGCAGCTTTTCTCTGGGGACCACCGGGGAGCTGTTTTTT. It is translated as CASSFSLGTTGELFF.

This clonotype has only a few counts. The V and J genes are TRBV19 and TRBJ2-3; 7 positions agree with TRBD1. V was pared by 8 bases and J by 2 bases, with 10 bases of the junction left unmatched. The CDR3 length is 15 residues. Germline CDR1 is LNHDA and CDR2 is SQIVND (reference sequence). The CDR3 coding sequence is TGTGCCAGTGCTATAGGGGGCTCTTACACAGATACGCAGTATTTT. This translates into CASAIGGSYTDTQYF.

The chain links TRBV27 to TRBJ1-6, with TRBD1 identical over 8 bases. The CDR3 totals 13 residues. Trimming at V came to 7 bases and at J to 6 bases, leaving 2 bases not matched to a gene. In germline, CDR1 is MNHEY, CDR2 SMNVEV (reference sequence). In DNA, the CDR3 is TGTGCCAGCACCGGACAGGGTAATTCACCCCTCCACTTT. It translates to CASTGQGNSPLHF.

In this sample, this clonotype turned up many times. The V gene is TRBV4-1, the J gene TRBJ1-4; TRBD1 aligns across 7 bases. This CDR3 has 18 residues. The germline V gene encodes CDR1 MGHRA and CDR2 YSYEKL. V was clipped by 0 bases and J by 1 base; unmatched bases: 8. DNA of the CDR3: TGCGCCAGCAGCCAAGAGGGGATTAGGGGGCGAACTAATGAAAAACTGTTTTTT. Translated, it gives CASSQEGIRGRTNEKLFF.

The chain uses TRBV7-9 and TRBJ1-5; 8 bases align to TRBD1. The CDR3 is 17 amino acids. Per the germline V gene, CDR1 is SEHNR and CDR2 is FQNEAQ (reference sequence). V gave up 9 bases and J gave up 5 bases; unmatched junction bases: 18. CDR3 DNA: TGTGCCAGAAGCCCTAGTCCCAGCAGGGGGCTTTATCAGCCCCAGCATTTT. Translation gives CARSPSPSRGLYQPQHF. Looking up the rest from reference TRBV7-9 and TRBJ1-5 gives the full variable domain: DTGVSQNPRHKITKRGQNVTFRCDPISEHNRLYWYRQTLGQGPEFLTYFQNEAQLEKSRLLSDRFSAERPKGSFSTLEIQRTEQGDSAMYLCARSPSPSRGLYQPQHFGDGTRLSIL.

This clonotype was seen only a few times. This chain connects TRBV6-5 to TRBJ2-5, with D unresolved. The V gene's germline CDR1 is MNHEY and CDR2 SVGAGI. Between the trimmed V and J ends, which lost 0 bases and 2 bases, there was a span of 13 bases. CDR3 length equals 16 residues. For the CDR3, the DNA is TGTGCCAGCAGTTACTCCAGTAGATCACTACAAGAGACCCAGTACTTC. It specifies CASSYSSRSLQETQYF.

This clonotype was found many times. The CDR3 reads CASSVRQGTEAFF. The CDR3 region has the DNA TGTGCCAGCAGCGTTCGACAGGGAACTGAAGCTTTCTTT. This chain links TRBV7-8 with TRBJ1-1; 7 positions match TRBD1. With V trimmed by 5 bases and J by 5 bases, 5 bases remained unmatched. Germline assignment: CDR1 SGHVS and CDR2 FQNEAQ. This CDR3 is 13 amino acids long.

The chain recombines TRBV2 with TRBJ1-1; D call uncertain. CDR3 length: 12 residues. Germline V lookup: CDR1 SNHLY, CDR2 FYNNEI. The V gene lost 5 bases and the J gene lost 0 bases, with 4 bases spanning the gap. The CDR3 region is CASSYMNTEAFF. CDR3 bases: TGTGCCAGCAGTTACATGAACACTGAAGCTTTCTTT.

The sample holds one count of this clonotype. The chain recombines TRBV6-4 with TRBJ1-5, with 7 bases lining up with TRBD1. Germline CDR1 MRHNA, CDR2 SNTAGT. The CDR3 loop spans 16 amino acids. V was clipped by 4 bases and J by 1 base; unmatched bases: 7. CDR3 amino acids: CASSVPTGMSNQPQHF. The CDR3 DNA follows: TGTGCCAGCAGTGTCCCGACAGGGATGAGCAATCAGCCCCAGCATTTT.

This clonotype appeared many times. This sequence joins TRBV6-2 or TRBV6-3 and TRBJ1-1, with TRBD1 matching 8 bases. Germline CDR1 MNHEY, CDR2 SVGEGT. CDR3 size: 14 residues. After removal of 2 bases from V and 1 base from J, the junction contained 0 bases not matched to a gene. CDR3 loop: CASSYGQGNTEAFF. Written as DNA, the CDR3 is TGTGCCAGCAGTTACGGACAGGGGAACACTGAAGCTTTCTTT.